This entry concerns a single T cell receptor (beta chain). Its antigen is unknown. Produced via immunoSEQ multiplex PCR; TCRdb's table is partial and in-frame only. The sample carries 35,000 to 50,000 clones, roughly 78% recorded once. This CDR3 spans 15 amino acids. Per germline, CDR1 GTSNPN and CDR2 SVGIG (reference sequence). V shed 4 bases and J shed 1 base, with 16 bases lying between them. This entry belongs to a study of T cell responses to AZD1222 COVID-19 vaccine. General study results and limits: No repertoire was sampled before or during the peak T cell response, only after it. The donor cohort was predominantly white British with a female majority, and clonal diversity may have been underestimated. The number of AZD1222 recipients seropositive at baseline was only 6 or 7. Researchers report vaccine-associated CD4 TCRs spanning spike, with dominance at 160-218 and 743-854.

Sequencing was performed on peripheral blood, taken 28 days after the second dose of the MenACWY control vaccine. This sequence joins TRBV30 and TRBJ1-1, with a weak D call TRBD1 (5 bases). The TCR was taken from an adult who received the MenACWY meningococcal vaccine as a control. The CDR3 sequence: CAWTTGRARNTEAFF. The CDR3 nucleotides are TGTGCCTGGACCACGGGGCGAGCAAGGAACACTGAAGCTTTCTTT. The whole variable domain, filled in from reference TRBV30 and TRBJ1-1, reads SQTIHQWPATLVQPVGSPLSLECTVEGTSNPNLYWYRQAAGRGLQLLFYSVGIGQISSEVPQNLSASRPQDRQFILSSKKLLLSDSGFYLCAWTTGRARNTEAFFGQGTRLTVV.